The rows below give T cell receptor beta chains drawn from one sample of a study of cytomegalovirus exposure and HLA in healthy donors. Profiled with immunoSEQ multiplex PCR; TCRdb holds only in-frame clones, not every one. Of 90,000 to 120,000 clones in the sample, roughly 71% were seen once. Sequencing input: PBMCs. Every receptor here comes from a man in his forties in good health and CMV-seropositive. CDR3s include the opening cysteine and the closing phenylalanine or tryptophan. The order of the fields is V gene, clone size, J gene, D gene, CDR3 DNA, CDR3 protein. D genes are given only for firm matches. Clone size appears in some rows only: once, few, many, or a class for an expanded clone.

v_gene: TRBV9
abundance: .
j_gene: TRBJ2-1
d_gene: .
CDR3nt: TGTGCCAGCAGCGTAGGTGAGGGAGCATACAATGAGCAGTTCTTC
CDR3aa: CASSVGEGAYNEQFF

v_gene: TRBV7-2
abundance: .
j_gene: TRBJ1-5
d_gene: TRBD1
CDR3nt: TGTGCCAGCAGCTTACCGAGCCAGGGGGCGAGTCAGCCCCAGCATTTT
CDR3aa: CASSLPSQGASQPQHF

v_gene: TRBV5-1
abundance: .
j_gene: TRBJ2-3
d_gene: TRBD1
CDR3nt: TGCGCCAGCAGCTTGGTAGGGGGCGGTACAGATACGCAGTATTTT
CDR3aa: CASSLVGGGTDTQYF

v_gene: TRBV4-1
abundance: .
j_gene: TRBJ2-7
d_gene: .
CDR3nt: TGCGCCAGCAGCCAAGGCCTAGCGTTCTCCTACGAGCAGTACTTC
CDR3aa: CASSQGLAFSYEQYF

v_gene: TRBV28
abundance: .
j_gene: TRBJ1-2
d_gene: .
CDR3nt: TGTGCCAGCAGTCCGGAACAGGTGTATGGCTACACCTTC
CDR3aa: CASSPEQVYGYTF

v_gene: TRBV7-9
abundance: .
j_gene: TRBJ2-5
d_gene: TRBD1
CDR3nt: TGTGCCAGCAGCTTTCCGCAGGGGGCGCGGGAGACCCAGTACTTC
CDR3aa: CASSFPQGARETQYF

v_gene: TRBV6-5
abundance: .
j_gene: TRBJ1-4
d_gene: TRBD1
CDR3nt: TGTGCCAGCACAGACAGGGGAGGTACTAATGAAAAACTGTTTTTT
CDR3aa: CASTDRGGTNEKLFF

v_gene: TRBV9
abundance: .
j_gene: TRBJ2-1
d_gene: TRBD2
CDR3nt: TGTGCCAGCAGCTTCGTGACTAGCGGGAGGGCCAATGAGCAGTTCTTC
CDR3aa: CASSFVTSGRANEQFF

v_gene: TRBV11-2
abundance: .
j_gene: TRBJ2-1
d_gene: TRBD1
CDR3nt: TGTGCCAGCAGCCCATTGACAGGGGGCGTGAATGAGCAGTTCTTC
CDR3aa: CASSPLTGGVNEQFF

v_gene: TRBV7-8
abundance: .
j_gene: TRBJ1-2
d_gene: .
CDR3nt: TGTGCCAGCAGCTCCAACCGGGAGGGGGGGTACTATGGCTACACCTTC
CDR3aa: CASSSNREGGYYGYTF

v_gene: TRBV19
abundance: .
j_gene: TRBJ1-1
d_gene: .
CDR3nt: TGTGCCAGTAGTATAGCCAGGGGCACTGAAGCTTTCTTT
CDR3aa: CASSIARGTEAFF

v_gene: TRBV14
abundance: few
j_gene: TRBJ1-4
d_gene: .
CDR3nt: TGTGCCAGCAGCCGGTCCGGGACAAGTAATGAAAAACTGTTTTTT
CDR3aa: CASSRSGTSNEKLFF

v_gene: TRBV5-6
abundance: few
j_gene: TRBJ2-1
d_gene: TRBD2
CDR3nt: TGTGCCAGCACGTGGACGGGAGGGCTAAGGAATGAGCAGTTCTTC
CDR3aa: CASTWTGGLRNEQFF

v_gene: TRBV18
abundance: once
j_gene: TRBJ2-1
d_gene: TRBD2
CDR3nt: TGTGCCAGCTCACTAGGGACTAGCCCAACTCGGGAGCAGTTCTTC
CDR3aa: CASSLGTSPTREQFF

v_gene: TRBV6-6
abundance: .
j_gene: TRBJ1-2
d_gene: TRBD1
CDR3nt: TGTGCCAGCCGGACAGGGGGTTTAGTCTATGGCTACACCTTC
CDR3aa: CASRTGGLVYGYTF

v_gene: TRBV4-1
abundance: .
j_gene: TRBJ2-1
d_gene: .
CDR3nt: TGCGCCAGCAGCCAAGGTGGGTACGACAACTACAATGAGCAGTTCTTC
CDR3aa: CASSQGGYDNYNEQFF

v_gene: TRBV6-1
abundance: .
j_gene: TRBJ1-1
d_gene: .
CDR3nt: TGTGCCAGCAGTGACCCGGACAGTTTGAACACTGAAGCTTTCTTT
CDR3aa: CASSDPDSLNTEAFF

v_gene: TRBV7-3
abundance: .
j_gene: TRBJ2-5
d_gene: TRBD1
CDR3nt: TGTGCCAGCAGCCAAGGGGGCTCGGAGACCCAGTACTTC
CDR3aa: CASSQGGSETQYF

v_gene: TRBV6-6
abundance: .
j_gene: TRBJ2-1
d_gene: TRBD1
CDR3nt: TGTGCCAGCAGCTCGACAGGGTTTAGAAATGAGCAGTTCTTC
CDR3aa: CASSSTGFRNEQFF

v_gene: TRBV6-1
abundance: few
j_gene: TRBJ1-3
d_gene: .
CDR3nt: TGTGCCAGTAGGGACTCCGCCTTCTCTGGAAACACCATATATTTT
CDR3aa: CASRDSAFSGNTIYF

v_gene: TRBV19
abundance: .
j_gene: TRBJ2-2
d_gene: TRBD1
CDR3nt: TGTGCCAGTGGCGTGGGACAGGGGTCCGGGGAGCTGTTTTTT
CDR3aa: CASGVGQGSGELFF

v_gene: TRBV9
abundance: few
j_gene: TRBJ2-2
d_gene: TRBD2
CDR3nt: TGTGCCAGCAGCTCGCGGCCCCCTAGCGGGAGGGATAACACCGGGGAGCTGTTTTTT
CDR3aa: CASSSRPPSGRDNTGELFF